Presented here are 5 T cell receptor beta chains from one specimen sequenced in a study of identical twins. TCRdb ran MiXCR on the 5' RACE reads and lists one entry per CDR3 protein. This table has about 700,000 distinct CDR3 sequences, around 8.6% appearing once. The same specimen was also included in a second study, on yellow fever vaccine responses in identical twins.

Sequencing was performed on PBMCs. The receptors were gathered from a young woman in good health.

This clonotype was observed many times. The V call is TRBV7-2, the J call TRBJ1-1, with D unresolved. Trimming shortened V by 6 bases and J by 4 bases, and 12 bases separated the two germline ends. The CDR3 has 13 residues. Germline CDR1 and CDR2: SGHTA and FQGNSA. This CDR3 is CASSTATVTEAFF. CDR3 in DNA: TGTGCCAGCAGTACTGCGACGGTCACTGAAGCTTTCTTT.

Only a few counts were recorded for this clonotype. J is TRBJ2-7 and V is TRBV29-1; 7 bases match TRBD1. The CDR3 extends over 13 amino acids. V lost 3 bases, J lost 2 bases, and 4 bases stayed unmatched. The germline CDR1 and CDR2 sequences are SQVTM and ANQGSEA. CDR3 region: CSVETGSPYEQYF. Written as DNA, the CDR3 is TGCAGCGTTGAGACAGGGAGTCCCTACGAGCAGTACTTC.

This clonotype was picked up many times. CDR3 sequence: CASSRTLLAGGLENIQYF. The CDR3 nucleotides are TGTGCCAGCAGCCGAACCCTTCTAGCGGGGGGACTGGAAAACATTCAGTACTTC. The chain combines TRBV11-2 with TRBJ2-4; 11 bases align to TRBD2. The CDR3 is 18 amino acids. The germline CDR1 and CDR2 sequences are SGHAT and FQNNGV. The J segment lost 5 bases and the V segment lost 5 bases, leaving 14 bases of the junction unmatched.

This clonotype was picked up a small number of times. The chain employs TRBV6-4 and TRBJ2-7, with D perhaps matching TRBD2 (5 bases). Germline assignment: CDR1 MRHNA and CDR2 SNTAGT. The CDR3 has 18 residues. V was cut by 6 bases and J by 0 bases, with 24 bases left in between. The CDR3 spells CASSDRVREGWDSYEQYF. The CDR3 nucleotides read TGTGCCAGCAGCGACCGCGTCCGGGAAGGCTGGGACTCCTACGAGCAGTACTTC.

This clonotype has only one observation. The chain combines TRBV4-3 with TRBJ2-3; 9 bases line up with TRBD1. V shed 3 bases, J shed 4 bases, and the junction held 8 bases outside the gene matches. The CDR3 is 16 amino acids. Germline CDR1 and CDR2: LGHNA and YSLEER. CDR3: CASSQDRGGDSDTQYF. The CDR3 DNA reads TGCGCCAGCAGCCAGGACAGGGGAGGGGACTCAGATACGCAGTATTTT.